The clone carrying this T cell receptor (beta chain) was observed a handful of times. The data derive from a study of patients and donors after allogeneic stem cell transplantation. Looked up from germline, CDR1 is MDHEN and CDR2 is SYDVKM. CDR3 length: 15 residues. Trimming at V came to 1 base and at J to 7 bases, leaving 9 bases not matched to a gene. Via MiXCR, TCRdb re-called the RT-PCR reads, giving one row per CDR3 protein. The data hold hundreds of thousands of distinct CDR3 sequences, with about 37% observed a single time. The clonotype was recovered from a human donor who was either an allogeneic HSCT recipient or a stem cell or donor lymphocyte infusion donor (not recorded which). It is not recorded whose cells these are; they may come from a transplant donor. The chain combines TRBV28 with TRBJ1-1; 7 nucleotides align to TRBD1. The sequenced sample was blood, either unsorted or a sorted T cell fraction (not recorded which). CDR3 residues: CASSLYWGDSDEAFF. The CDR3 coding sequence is TGTGCCAGCAGTTTATATTGGGGGGACAGTGATGAAGCTTTCTTT.